This TCR beta chain is from a study of T cell responses to AZD1222 COVID-19 vaccine. The CDR3 is 12 residues long. V was trimmed by 3 bases and J by 5 bases, leaving 5 bases between them. Germline V gene sequence: CDR1 LNHNV, CDR2 YYDKDF (reference sequence). For this clone: The sample carries other DNA sequences with the same CDR3.

The table came from immunoSEQ multiplex PCR; TCRdb's copy has only in-frame clones and leaves some out. The sample lists some 150,000 clones; approximately 90% were seen once. The rearrangement links TRBV15 to TRBJ1-5; D call uncertain. This specimen consisted of peripheral blood, obtained on day 0 of AZD1222 vaccination. This clonotype was obtained from an adult in good health. The DNA of the CDR3 is TGTGCCACCAGCAGGAGGGATCAGCCCCAGCATTTT. It yields the protein CATSRRDQPQHF.